This is a list of T cell receptor beta chains from one sample in a study of long-term antiretroviral therapy in people with HIV. The protocol was immunoSEQ multiplex PCR, while the TCRdb copy is restricted to in-frame clones and leaves out a portion. The sample records tens of thousands of clones, over 75% being singletons. The specimen was unsorted PBMCs, collected 2 years after starting antiretroviral therapy. These receptors were collected from a man aged 45 to 65 with HIV. Each CDR3 is given with its conserved first and last residue. D genes are given only for firm matches. A row's size may be missing; if present it is once, few, many or a size class.

size,J,D,V,CDR3,DNA
NA,TRBJ2-7,TRBD1,TRBV27,CASSLVKGAVQYF,TGTGCCAGCAGTTTAGTTAAGGGGGCTGTGCAGTACTTC
NA,TRBJ1-5,NA,TRBV18,CASHGGSDQPQHF,TGTGCCAGCCATGGGGGATCCGATCAGCCCCAGCATTTT
NA,TRBJ1-4,NA,TRBV21-1,CASSKKGQVREKLFF,TGTGCCAGCAGCAAAAAGGGTCAGGTAAGAGAAAAACTGTTTTTT
NA,TRBJ2-1,TRBD2,TRBV28,CASSPSLAGSSYNEQFF,TGTGCCAGCAGTCCCAGCCTAGCGGGGAGCTCCTACAATGAGCAGTTCTTC
NA,TRBJ1-2,NA,TRBV5-6,CASSLDMSNYGYTF,TGTGCCAGCAGCTTGGACATGAGTAACTATGGCTACACCTTC
NA,TRBJ2-1,NA,TRBV6-5,CASRSLREQFF,TGTGCCAGCAGGAGCCTTCGAGAGCAGTTCTTC
NA,TRBJ2-7,NA,TRBV28,CASSLGRRYSYEQYF,TGTGCCAGCAGTTTAGGACGGCGTTACTCCTACGAGCAGTACTTC
NA,TRBJ2-1,NA,TRBV5-1,CASSLDRASSYNEQFF,TGCGCCAGCAGCTTGGATCGGGCCAGCTCCTACAATGAGCAGTTCTTC
NA,TRBJ1-2,TRBD1,TRBV28,CASSLGQGNYTF,TGTGCCAGCAGTTTAGGACAGGGGAACTACACCTTC
NA,TRBJ1-5,NA,TRBV15,CATSRDRSLRQPQHF,TGTGCCACCAGCAGAGATCGCAGTCTCCGTCAGCCCCAGCATTTT
NA,TRBJ2-3,NA,TRBV28,CASSLSSGVGTDTQYF,TGTGCCAGCAGTTTATCGTCCGGGGTCGGCACAGATACGCAGTATTTT
NA,TRBJ2-2,NA,TRBV7-2,CASSLVAVRNTGELFF,TGTGCCAGCAGCTTAGTCGCCGTGCGTAACACCGGGGAGCTGTTTTTT
NA,TRBJ1-2,TRBD1,TRBV30,CAWTRQGAHDFYGYTF,TGTGCCTGGACTCGGCAGGGGGCGCATGATTTTTATGGCTACACCTTC
NA,TRBJ2-3,TRBD1,TRBV2,CASSDMGQGATDTQYF,TGTGCCAGCAGTGATATGGGACAGGGGGCAACAGATACGCAGTATTTT
NA,TRBJ2-7,TRBD2,TRBV14,CASSQSLRRGSYEQYF,TGTGCCAGCAGCCAATCCCTCCGGCGGGGGTCCTACGAGCAGTACTTC
NA,TRBJ2-7,NA,TRBV7-2,CASSLDRAEQYF,TGTGCCAGCAGCTTAGACAGGGCCGAGCAGTACTTC
NA,TRBJ2-5,NA,TRBV7-9,CASSFQTYGQETQYF,TGTGCCAGCAGCTTCCAAACCTACGGACAAGAGACCCAGTACTTC
NA,TRBJ2-7,NA,TRBV28,CASSLPASYEQYF,TGTGCCAGCAGTTTACCAGCCTCCTACGAGCAGTACTTC
few,TRBJ2-5,TRBD2,TRBV9,CASSVAPGGETQYF,TGTGCCAGCAGCGTAGCTCCGGGGGGAGAGACCCAGTACTTC
NA,TRBJ1-2,NA,TRBV5-1,CASSLRQHNYGYTF,TGCGCCAGCAGCTTGAGGCAGCACAACTATGGCTACACCTTC
once,TRBJ1-5,TRBD1,TRBV2,CASSGQGKGNQPQHF,TGTGCCAGCAGTGGACAGGGAAAAGGCAATCAGCCCCAGCATTTT
few,TRBJ1-2,NA,TRBV4-3,CASSQEDRTGPWGYGYTF,TGCGCCAGCAGCCAAGAAGACCGCACAGGGCCTTGGGGATATGGCTACACCTTC
NA,TRBJ2-7,TRBD1,TRBV28,CASSSLDRTIYYEQYF,TGTGCCAGCAGTTCTCTGGACAGGACAATTTACTACGAGCAGTACTTC
NA,TRBJ1-1,NA,TRBV29-1,CSVEKPTRSDRGAFF,TGCAGCGTTGAAAAACCGACCCGATCCGATAGGGGAGCTTTCTTT
NA,TRBJ1-1,NA,TRBV27,CASRLTGIMNTEAFF,TGTGCCAGCAGACTAACAGGGATCATGAACACTGAAGCTTTCTTT
NA,TRBJ2-7,TRBD1,TRBV30,CAWSEQGGNYEQYF,TGTGCCTGGAGTGAACAGGGGGGTAACTACGAGCAGTACTTC
NA,TRBJ1-4,NA,TRBV4-3,CASSPGTGINEKLFF,TGCGCCAGCAGCCCAGGGACGGGCATTAATGAAAAACTGTTTTTT
NA,TRBJ1-5,NA,TRBV15,CATSRVPPSNQPQHF,TGTGCCACCAGCAGAGTACCGCCGTCGAATCAGCCCCAGCATTTT
NA,TRBJ2-2,NA,TRBV11-2,CASSLEVNTGELFF,TGTGCCAGCAGCTTAGAAGTTAACACCGGGGAGCTGTTTTTT
NA,TRBJ1-2,NA,TRBV6-1,CASSGFGYTF,TGTGCCAGCAGTGGGTTCGGCTACACCTTC
NA,TRBJ2-7,NA,TRBV7-8,CASSHSKGLPSSYEQYF,TGTGCCAGCAGCCACTCGAAGGGCCTCCCTAGCTCCTACGAGCAGTACTTC
NA,TRBJ2-7,TRBD1,TRBV28,CASSSGTARQQYF,TGTGCCAGCAGTTCCGGGACAGCCAGGCAGCAGTACTTC
NA,TRBJ2-5,NA,TRBV11-3,CASSTEASQETQYF,TGTGCCAGCAGCACTGAGGCTTCGCAAGAGACCCAGTACTTC
once,TRBJ2-1,NA,TRBV5-4,CASSLVSQGIDEQFF,TGTGCCAGCAGCTTGGTAAGCCAGGGGATCGATGAGCAGTTCTTC
NA,TRBJ2-5,TRBD2,TRBV4-1,CASSHWILAGGTHGETQYF,TGCGCCAGCAGCCACTGGATCCTAGCGGGGGGTACCCATGGGGAGACCCAGTACTTC
NA,TRBJ1-1,NA,TRBV4-1,CASSQVPGSTTEAFF,TGCGCCAGCAGCCAAGTGCCGGGGTCAACCACTGAAGCTTTCTTT
NA,TRBJ1-1,NA,TRBV21-1,CASSARGGGKAFF,TGTGCCAGCAGCGCTAGAGGTGGCGGGAAAGCTTTCTTT
NA,TRBJ1-5,NA,TRBV7-9,CASSHFSYSNQPQHF,TGTGCCAGCAGCCATTTTAGTTATAGCAATCAGCCCCAGCATTTT
NA,TRBJ2-2,NA,TRBV4-1,CASSQNWPPSAPGELFF,TGCGCCAGCAGCCAAAACTGGCCCCCCTCGGCCCCCGGGGAGCTGTTTTTT
NA,TRBJ1-2,NA,TRBV5-6,CASSSRGGQVGGYTF,TGTGCCAGCAGCTCAAGGGGGGGCCAGGTCGGAGGCTACACCTTC
NA,TRBJ1-2,TRBD1,TRBV5-8,CASSLVGTGGSEGYTF,TGTGCCAGCAGCTTGGTGGGGACAGGGGGCTCTGAAGGCTACACCTTC
NA,TRBJ1-6,NA,TRBV6-6,CASTNSPGGNSPLHF,TGTGCCAGCACCAATAGTCCCGGGGGAAATTCACCCCTCCACTTT
NA,TRBJ2-2,NA,TRBV10-2,CASSDLGAKELFF,TGCGCCAGCAGTGATCTCGGGGCGAAGGAGCTGTTTTTT
NA,TRBJ2-7,TRBD2,TRBV15,CATSPTGGGYEQYF,TGTGCCACCAGCCCCACGGGAGGTGGCTACGAGCAGTACTTC
once,TRBJ1-3,NA,TRBV7-9,CASSPPGGGPSGNTIYF,TGTGCCAGCAGCCCTCCCGGTGGGGGTCCCTCTGGAAACACCATATATTTT
NA,TRBJ2-5,TRBD2,TRBV11-3,CASSLHGRPRETQYF,TGTGCCAGCAGCTTACACGGGAGGCCACGGGAGACCCAGTACTTC
once,TRBJ1-3,NA,TRBV27,CASSLTGSSGNTIYF,TGTGCCAGCAGTTTAACGGGGAGCTCTGGAAACACCATATATTTT
few,TRBJ2-1,TRBD2,TRBV28,CASKGLGRDYNEQFF,TGTGCCAGTAAGGGACTAGGGAGGGACTACAATGAGCAGTTCTTC
NA,TRBJ1-5,NA,TRBV6-5,CASSPGRVSQPQHF,TGTGCCAGCAGCCCCGGACGGGTTAGTCAGCCCCAGCATTTT
NA,TRBJ1-2,TRBD1,TRBV20-1,CSALTGFGYTF,TGCAGTGCTTTGACAGGGTTCGGCTACACCTTC
NA,TRBJ2-4,TRBD2,TRBV19,CASSIGGLAGGDIQYF,TGTGCCAGTAGTATCGGGGGACTAGCGGGAGGGGACATTCAGTACTTC
once,TRBJ1-5,NA,TRBV25-1,CASSEGTQPQHF,TGTGCCAGCAGTGAAGGGACGCAGCCCCAGCATTTT
NA,TRBJ2-3,TRBD2,TRBV19,CASRPPGRAGGRDTQYF,TGTGCCAGTAGACCCCCCGGGCGTGCGGGGGGCAGGGATACGCAGTATTTT
NA,TRBJ1-6,NA,TRBV9,CASSVGIREYGSPLHF,TGTGCCAGCAGCGTAGGGATCAGGGAATACGGTTCACCCCTCCACTTT
once,TRBJ2-3,NA,TRBV5-4,CASSLVLGDTQYF,TGTGCCAGCAGCTTGGTGCTGGGGGATACGCAGTATTTT
NA,TRBJ2-7,NA,TRBV5-4,CASSLQGPYEQYF,TGTGCCAGCAGCTTGCAGGGGCCGTACGAGCAGTACTTC
NA,TRBJ2-2,NA,TRBV6-4,CAIARKGGVRDTGELFF,TGTGCCATCGCGAGGAAGGGGGGCGTTCGGGACACCGGGGAGCTGTTTTTT
NA,TRBJ2-2,NA,TRBV18,CASSPRANTGELFF,TGTGCCAGCTCACCACGAGCAAACACCGGGGAGCTGTTTTTT
NA,TRBJ1-1,NA,TRBV10-3,CAISESEQGLNTEAFF,TGTGCCATCAGTGAGTCTGAGCAGGGGCTGAACACTGAAGCTTTCTTT